These 12 T cell receptor beta chains share one sample of origin, sequenced in a study of blood T cell repertoires in COVID-19. Clones were read by immunoSEQ multiplex PCR, and TCRdb kept only the in-frame ones, dropping some. The sample includes roughly 320,000 clones, roughly 86% of them seen just once. Sequencing input: peripheral blood. The source of these receptors is a woman in her 30s with COVID-19, enrolled during active disease.

The V and J genes are TRBV4-3 and TRBJ2-1; TRBD1 is a possible D gene (5 bases). The CDR3 has 14 amino acids. The germline gives CDR1 LGHNA, CDR2 YSLEER. Trimming shortened V by 3 bases and J by 4 bases, and 10 bases separated the two germline ends. The CDR3 protein is CASSQVTGYNEQFF. The CDR3 DNA sequence: TGCGCCAGCAGCCAGGTAACAGGTTACAATGAGCAGTTCTTC.

The chain couples TRBV11-2 to TRBJ1-1; 8 positions match TRBD1. In germline, CDR1 is SGHAT, CDR2 FQNNGV. The CDR3 has 14 amino acids. Trimming cost V 5 bases and J 4 bases; bases outside gene matches: 6. The CDR3 nucleotides read TGTGCCAGCAGCAAGACAGGGGTTGGCACTGAAGCTTTCTTT. Encoded protein: CASSKTGVGTEAFF.

CDR3 nucleotide sequence: TGTGCAAGTCGCTTCCTTACAGGTTACGAGCAGTACGTC. Its protein product is CASRFLTGYEQYV. V and J are TRBV12-2 and TRBJ2-7; the D call in the table, TRBD1, was not verified against the DNA. TRBV12-2 is assigned pseudogene status. The CDR3 consists of 13 residues.

This chain connects TRBV7-9 to TRBJ2-7, with TRBD2 matching 13 bases. Germline V CDR1 and CDR2: SEHNR, FQNEAQ (reference sequence). The length of the CDR3 is 16 residues. J was trimmed by 7 bases and V by 2 bases; bases with no gene match: 8. CDR3: CASSLLGTSGAPEQYF. In nucleotides, the CDR3 is TGTGCCAGCAGCTTACTTGGGACTAGCGGGGCCCCAGAGCAGTACTTC.

The V and J genes are TRBV2 and TRBJ2-7; 10 nucleotides align to TRBD1. The ends lost 7 bases at V and 4 bases at J; junction bases unmatched: 7. From germline, CDR1 is SNHLY and CDR2 FYNNEI. CDR3 length equals 14 residues. DNA of the CDR3: TGTGCCAGCATTCGGGACAGGGGCGAATACGAGCAGTACTTC. Amino acid sequence: CASIRDRGEYEQYF.

The V call is TRBV19, the J call TRBJ1-6; 9 bases line up with TRBD1. This CDR3 region has 13 residues. Germline V gene sequence: CDR1 LNHDA, CDR2 SQIVND (reference sequence). Germline trimming cut 7 bases from V and 7 bases from J; bases unmatched to any gene: 2. DNA of the CDR3: TGTGCCAGTACCGGGACAGGGAATTCACCCCTCCACTTT. This codes for CASTGTGNSPLHF.

The chain carries TRBV5-1 and TRBJ1-1; possibly TRBD1 for D (5 bases). Germline CDR1 reads SGHRS; CDR2 reads YFSETQ. V was clipped by 3 bases and J by 5 bases, with 14 bases between them. The CDR3 consists of 14 residues. This chain's CDR3 is CASSSTLAGTEAFF. The DNA for the CDR3 is TGCGCCAGCAGCTCTACCCTTGCAGGGACTGAAGCTTTCTTT.

The chain combines TRBV7-9 with TRBJ1-2, with D perhaps TRBD1 (6 bases). CDR1 and CDR2 (germline): SEHNR, FQNEAQ (reference sequence). The CDR3 consists of 14 residues. Trimming took 6 bases from V and 2 from J, leaving 13 bases between them. The CDR3 DNA follows: TGTGCCAGCAGTCGTGACAGGTACAACTATGGCTACACCTTC. Amino acids: CASSRDRYNYGYTF.

This clone was seen once. V is TRBV3-1 (or the pseudogene TRBV3-2) and J is TRBJ2-1; D ambiguous. V lost 0 bases, J lost 7 bases, and 7 bases lay in between. The CDR3 consists of 13 residues. CDR1 and CDR2 (germline): LGHDT, YNNKEL (reference sequence). DNA for the CDR3: TGTGCCAGCAGCCAAGATTTGTCAAATGAGCAGTTCTTC. The encoded protein is CASSQDLSNEQFF.

J is TRBJ2-5 and V is TRBV7-9; 11 bases agree with TRBD1. Trimming took 1 base from V and 5 from J; bases not matched to a gene: 3. This CDR3 contains 15 residues. The V gene's germline CDR1 is SEHNR and CDR2 FQNEAQ (reference sequence). The CDR3 loop reads CASSLGTGGVETQYF. The CDR3 DNA follows: TGTGCCAGCAGCTTAGGGACAGGGGGCGTCGAGACCCAGTACTTC. Using reference TRBV7-9 and TRBJ2-5 for the parts outside the CDR3, the full variable domain is DTGVSQNPRHKITKRGQNVTFRCDPISEHNRLYWYRQTLGQGPEFLTYFQNEAQLEKSRLLSDRFSAERPKGSFSTLEIQRTEQGDSAMYLCASSLGTGGVETQYFGPGTRLLVL.

This clone has just a few counts. V gene TRBV6-5 combines with J gene TRBJ1-2; the match to TRBD1 covers 10 bases. The germline gives CDR1 MNHEY, CDR2 SVGAGI. This CDR3 spans 15 amino acids. Trimming took 5 bases from V and 2 from J; bases not matched to a gene: 5. CDR3 sequence reads: CASSTRDRGNYGYTF. In nucleotides, the CDR3 is TGTGCCAGCAGTACCCGGGACAGGGGAAACTATGGCTACACCTTC.

This chain connects TRBV2 to TRBJ2-5; tentative D call: TRBD2 (7 bases). This CDR3 spans 15 amino acids. Germline V gene lookup returns CDR1 SNHLY and CDR2 FYNNEI. Trimming cost V 6 bases and J 3 bases, with 17 bases left between them. CDR3: CASSKPAGAKETQYF. CDR3 in DNA: TGTGCCAGCAGCAAGCCTGCGGGGGCAAAAGAGACCCAGTACTTC.